This is a list of T cell receptor beta chains from one sample in a study of post-analysis software for immune sequencing data. In TCRdb, the PCR reads were re-called with MiXCR into one record per CDR3 protein. In the table there are about 260,000 distinct CDR3 sequences, 36% of which are singletons. The sample taken for sequencing was blood. The receptors originated from a girl between 5 and 17 years old with multiple sclerosis. Each CDR3 is given with its conserved first and last residue. Each record gives: clone size, D gene, V gene, J gene, CDR3 DNA, CDR3 protein. The D gene is left open where the match is weak. Clone size is given for some rows only: seen once, a few or many times, or a class if the clone is expanded.

NA	NA	TRBV7-2	TRBJ1-4	TGTGCCAGCAGCTCCCAGGGGTCGCAGAATGAAAAACTGTTTTTT	CASSSQGSQNEKLFF
many	TRBD2	TRBV4-2	TRBJ2-1	TGTGCCAGCAGCCACCGAGCGGGAGAGTACAATGAGCAGTTCTTC	CASSHRAGEYNEQFF
many	TRBD1	TRBV12-3/TRBV12-4	TRBJ1-2	TGTGCCAGCAGTTTAGCAGGGGGCGGCTATGGCTACACCTTC	CASSLAGGGYGYTF
many	TRBD2	TRBV4-1	TRBJ2-1	TGCGCCAGCAGCCACTCTAGCGGGAGTTTGGGAAATGAGCAGTTCTTC	CASSHSSGSLGNEQFF
NA	TRBD1	TRBV7-2	TRBJ2-2	TGTGCCAGCAGCCGACAGGGGATCTCCTGGGGGGCCGGGGAGCTGTTTTTT	CASSRQGISWGAGELFF
NA	TRBD1	TRBV9	TRBJ2-7	TGTGCCAGCAGCGTAGGAGCTCCGGGACAGGGAATCGAATCCTACGAGCAGTACTTC	CASSVGAPGQGIESYEQYF
few	NA	TRBV6-1	TRBJ1-1	TGTGCCAGCAGGGTCGAAGGGGGATTGAACACTGAAGCTTTCTTT	CASRVEGGLNTEAFF
NA	NA	TRBV20-1	TRBJ2-3	TGCAGTGCCCTAAGCGGGTCGGGCACAGATACGCAGTATTTT	CSALSGSGTDTQYF
many	TRBD2	TRBV10-3	TRBJ2-5	TGTGCCATCAGTGAGGGCCGGGGACTAGAGATCGAGACCCAGTACTTC	CAISEGRGLEIETQYF
NA	NA	TRBV19	TRBJ2-1	TGTGCCAGTAGCCAGGGACCCTCTGACAATGAGCAGTTCTTC	CASSQGPSDNEQFF
many	NA	TRBV20-1	TRBJ2-3	TGTGGGGTTCCAGGGATCGGGGCAGATACGCAGTATTTT	CGVPGIGADTQYF
NA	TRBD1	TRBV20-1	TRBJ1-5	TGCAGTGCTATGACAGGGGTGGATCAGCCCCAGCATTTT	CSAMTGVDQPQHF
few	NA	TRBV10-3	TRBJ2-2	TGTGCCGTTGGGGGGAACACCGGGGAGCTGTTTTTT	CAVGGNTGELFF
few	NA	TRBV7-2	TRBJ1-1	TGTGCCAGCAGCTCATCACTGGGGAGCACTGAAGCTTTCTTT	CASSSSLGSTEAFF
NA	TRBD1	TRBV10-3	TRBJ1-2	TGTGCCATCAGCGGAACAGGGGACAGGGGGAGTTATGGCTACACCTTC	CAISGTGDRGSYGYTF
NA	TRBD1	TRBV11-3	TRBJ2-2	TGTGCCAGCGGCTCGACAGGGGTCGGGGAGCTGTTTTTT	CASGSTGVGELFF
NA	NA	TRBV9	TRBJ2-5	TGCGCCAGCAGCTTGGGCCCGGAGACCCAGTGCTTC	CASSLGPETQCF
NA	NA	TRBV20-1	TRBJ1-5	TGCAGTGCCTCCACTGGGGGGCTCGGCAATCAGCCCCAGCATTTT	CSASTGGLGNQPQHF
many	TRBD1	TRBV28	TRBJ2-1	TGTGCCAGCAGTTCCCGGGACAGCAAGGTTTACAATGAGCAGTTCTTC	CASSSRDSKVYNEQFF
NA	NA	TRBV7-2	TRBJ1-5	TGTGCCAGCAGCTTAGAGGGCAGGGGATATCAGCCCCAGCATTTT	CASSLEGRGYQPQHF
NA	NA	TRBV6-2/TRBV6-3	TRBJ2-1	TGTGCCAGCAGTTACTCGCCAGATGAGCAGTTCTTC	CASSYSPDEQFF
NA	NA	TRBV12-3/TRBV12-4	TRBJ1-1	TGTGCCAGCAGTTTAGCGCTAGGGCAAGCTGAAGCTTTCTTT	CASSLALGQAEAFF
NA	NA	TRBV7-2	TRBJ2-2	TGTGCCAGCAGCCTGAGAAGGGGCGACAACACCGGGGAGCTGTTTTTT	CASSLRRGDNTGELFF
many	NA	TRBV5-4	TRBJ2-5	TGTGCCACCCAGGACCAAGAGACCCAGTACTTC	CATQDQETQYF
many	TRBD1	TRBV13	TRBJ1-2	TGTGCCAGCAGCTCGTTTAACAGGGGGCTCCAGAATGGCTACACCTTC	CASSSFNRGLQNGYTF
few	NA	TRBV3-1	TRBJ1-1	TGTGCCAGCAGCCAAGCCAGGAACACTGAAGCTTTCTTT	CASSQARNTEAFF
many	NA	TRBV6-2/TRBV6-3	TRBJ1-1	TGTGCCAGCGGAATTCACACCCTGGGAGATGAAGCTTTCTTT	CASGIHTLGDEAFF
many	NA	TRBV5-1	TRBJ2-5	TGCGCCAGCAGCTGGGGAAACCGGACATCTCGAGAGACCCAGTACTTC	CASSWGNRTSRETQYF
NA	NA	TRBV27	TRBJ2-1	TGTGCCAGCAGCCCGGACGGTTACAATGAGCAGTTCTTC	CASSPDGYNEQFF
many	TRBD1	TRBV29-1	TRBJ2-1	TGCAGCGCCGTGGAGTGGTTGACAGGGGCCTACAATGAGCAGTTCTTC	CSAVEWLTGAYNEQFF
few	NA	TRBV9	TRBJ1-5	TGTGCCAGCAGCGTAGGGGGGACCGGAGGTCAGCCCCAGCATTTT	CASSVGGTGGQPQHF
NA	NA	TRBV7-9	TRBJ2-1	TGTGCCAGCAGAGCGGGTTACGACAATGAGCAGTTCTTC	CASRAGYDNEQFF
many	TRBD2	TRBV20-1	TRBJ2-3	TGCAGTGAGTCAGGACTAGCCGGCACCGATACGCAGTATTTT	CSESGLAGTDTQYF
NA	NA	TRBV2	TRBJ2-3	TGTGCCAGCGTCGTTCCGCCGGCAGATACGCAGTATTTT	CASVVPPADTQYF
NA	NA	TRBV7-2	TRBJ2-1	TGTGCCAGCAGCCACAGGGTCGGTGAGCAGTTCTTC	CASSHRVGEQFF
few	NA	TRBV29-1	TRBJ2-3	TGCAGCTCTGACACGGATACGCAGTATTTT	CSSDTDTQYF
many	TRBD1	TRBV20-1	TRBJ2-5	TGCAGTGCTAGAGACGACGACAGGGTTTCAGGAGAGACCCAGTACTTC	CSARDDDRVSGETQYF
NA	NA	TRBV20-1	TRBJ1-1	TGCAGTGCTAGTGATTCCCCTGGCAAGAACACTGAAGCTTTCTTT	CSASDSPGKNTEAFF
many	NA	TRBV10-3	TRBJ2-1	TGTGCCATCAGGGAGGCCTTCCCCTACAATGAGCAGTTCTTC	CAIREAFPYNEQFF
few	TRBD2	TRBV24-1	TRBJ2-7	TGTGCCACCAGTGATCCATTAGCGGGAGGTCGCTACGAGCAGTACTTC	CATSDPLAGGRYEQYF